This TCR beta chain appears in the sequencing data of a study of cytomegalovirus exposure and HLA in healthy donors. For the study at large: Both the 95 to 150 validation repertoires and the 666 first-cohort repertoires used the same platform, as reported by a later analysis. Study-wide points: In vitro checks showed that a few CMV-associated chains really do target CMV antigens. The investigators catalogued under 200 TCR beta chains as cytomegalovirus-associated.

In the case of this clone: Its antigen is not identified.

The donors were part of the validation cohort, which consisted of more than 90 subjects and was separate from the first cohort of about 670 subjects. Profiling relied on immunoSEQ multiplex PCR, and the TCRdb table lists in-frame clones only, not all of them. The sample has some 130,000 clones, just under 85% seen once. CDR1 and CDR2 from the germline V gene are MNHEY and SVGAGI. This CDR3 has 14 amino acids. V was trimmed by 7 bases and J by 8 bases, leaving 19 bases between them. The gene calls are TRBV6-5 and TRBJ2-3, with a weak D call TRBD2 (5 bases). Sequenced sample: PBMCs. The clonotype was recovered from a woman aged 25 to 39 in good health and CMV-seronegative. CDR3 coding DNA: TGTGCCAGCAAATCCGGGAAACTAGTGGGTACGCAGTATTTT. It encodes CASKSGKLVGTQYF.